These T cell receptor beta chains were read from a single sample in a study of T cell responses to AZD1222 COVID-19 vaccine. Assay: immunoSEQ multiplex PCR; the TCRdb copy retains only in-frame clones and omits some. The sample has about 100,000 clones; roughly nine tenths are singletons. The source material was peripheral blood, sampled 28 days after the second AZD1222 dose. The receptors stem from an adult who received the AZD1222 COVID-19 vaccine. The CDR3 runs from the conserved cysteine through the conserved F or W. A D gene is named only where the DNA matches it firmly. Clone size is stated in some rows and not others, as once, few, many or a class when expanded.

v_call,clone_size,d_call,j_call,cdr3_aa,cdr3_nt
TRBV3-1/TRBV3-2,-,-,TRBJ2-5,CASSQATGGGETQYF,TGTGCCAGCAGCCAAGCAACAGGCGGTGGCGAGACCCAGTACTTC
TRBV5-1,-,-,TRBJ2-7,CASSSVSGEQYF,TGCGCCAGCAGCTCCGTGAGCGGCGAGCAGTACTTC
TRBV5-1,-,-,TRBJ1-2,CASSLDSVVNGYTF,TGCGCCAGCAGCCTTGACAGTGTTGTGAATGGCTACACCTTC
TRBV6-2/TRBV6-3,-,-,TRBJ1-1,CASSYSRGKRTEAFF,TGTGCCAGCAGTTACTCAAGGGGGAAAAGGACTGAAGCTTTCTTT
TRBV19,once,TRBD1,TRBJ1-1,CASSQGAWTEAFF,TGTGCCAGTAGTCAGGGGGCTTGGACTGAAGCTTTCTTT
TRBV5-8,-,-,TRBJ1-1,CASSSWGRTEAFF,TGTGCCAGCAGCTCCTGGGGTCGGACTGAAGCTTTCTTT
TRBV15,-,TRBD2,TRBJ2-5,CATSREPSGQETQYF,TGTGCCACCAGCAGAGAGCCTAGCGGACAAGAGACCCAGTACTTC
TRBV2,once,TRBD2,TRBJ2-7,CASSWRGLAGEFVYEQYF,TGTGCCAGCAGCTGGCGGGGACTAGCGGGAGAGTTCGTCTACGAGCAGTACTTC
TRBV28,-,TRBD1,TRBJ2-2,CASSLGTGRAGELFF,TGTGCCAGCAGTTTAGGGACAGGGAGGGCCGGGGAGCTGTTTTTT
TRBV19,once,-,TRBJ1-1,CASTQGRNTEAFF,TGTGCCAGTACTCAGGGTCGGAACACTGAAGCTTTCTTT
TRBV6-1,-,-,TRBJ1-2,CASSEARGHSYYGYTF,TGTGCCAGCAGTGAAGCCAGGGGTCACAGTTACTATGGCTACACCTTC
TRBV25-1,-,-,TRBJ2-7,CASSEEGQGLYKQYF,TGTGCCAGCAGTGAAGAAGGTCAGGGCCTCTACAAGCAGTACTTC
TRBV4-2,-,-,TRBJ2-3,CASWDGATDTQYF,TGTGCCAGCTGGGACGGAGCCACAGATACGCAGTATTTT
TRBV15,-,-,TRBJ2-5,CATSSRGQEETQYF,TGTGCCACCAGCAGCCGGGGGCAGGAAGAGACCCAGTACTTC
TRBV10-3,-,TRBD1,TRBJ1-5,CAISTGTGADQPQHF,TGTGCCATCAGTACCGGGACAGGGGCAGATCAGCCCCAGCATTTT
TRBV2,-,-,TRBJ2-7,CASSEVGGARYEQYF,TGTGCCAGCAGTGAAGTAGGGGGGGCGAGATACGAGCAGTACTTC
TRBV7-9,once,-,TRBJ1-5,CASSLSGFNQPQHF,TGTGCCAGCAGCTTATCGGGTTTCAATCAGCCCCAGCATTTT
TRBV6-5,-,TRBD1,TRBJ1-1,CASSQGQGTTFF,TGTGCCAGCAGTCAGGGACAGGGTACGACTTTCTTT
TRBV19,few,-,TRBJ2-1,CASSVGLGEQFF,TGTGCCAGTAGTGTCGGGTTGGGTGAGCAGTTCTTC
TRBV11-3,-,TRBD1,TRBJ2-2,CASSPGGPGELFF,TGTGCCAGCAGCCCAGGGGGCCCCGGGGAGCTGTTTTTT
TRBV7-2,-,TRBD1,TRBJ2-7,CASSLIGTGSYEQYF,TGTGCCAGCAGCTTAATCGGGACAGGATCCTACGAGCAGTACTTC
TRBV5-1,-,-,TRBJ1-2,CASAPGAGEAYGYTF,TGCGCCAGCGCCCCAGGGGCAGGGGAGGCCTATGGCTACACCTTC
TRBV27,few,-,TRBJ1-2,CASSLSFWEGGYTF,TGTGCCAGCAGTTTATCGTTCTGGGAAGGTGGCTACACCTTC
TRBV11-2,-,TRBD2,TRBJ2-2,CASSRPLAAGELFF,TGTGCCAGCAGCCGACCCCTAGCGGCGGGGGAGCTGTTTTTT
TRBV6-1,-,-,TRBJ2-5,CASSESETQYF,TGTGCCAGCAGTGAATCCGAGACCCAGTACTTC
TRBV28,-,-,TRBJ1-5,CASSYGGALDQPQHF,TGTGCCAGCAGTTACGGGGGGGCACTTGATCAGCCCCAGCATTTT
TRBV5-6,-,TRBD2,TRBJ2-7,CASSLGLAGGGYEQYF,TGTGCCAGCAGCTTGGGGCTAGCGGGTGGGGGGTACGAGCAGTACTTC
TRBV6-2/TRBV6-3,-,TRBD2,TRBJ2-3,CASSYVAGVGGTDTQYF,TGTGCCAGCAGTTACGTAGCGGGAGTGGGTGGCACAGATACGCAGTATTTT
TRBV28,-,-,TRBJ2-7,CASSFPGPGGEQYF,TGTGCCAGCAGTTTCCCGGGTCCTGGAGGGGAGCAGTACTTC
TRBV12-5,-,TRBD1,TRBJ1-2,CASGPSSGTGGRGRYGYTF,TGTGCTAGTGGTCCCTCCTCCGGGACAGGGGGCCGGGGGCGCTATGGCTACACCTTC
TRBV29-1,-,-,TRBJ2-3,CSVAPMGHRTDTQYF,TGCAGCGTTGCCCCCATGGGACATCGCACAGATACGCAGTATTTT
TRBV3-1/TRBV3-2,-,TRBD2,TRBJ2-1,CASSQLRAGDEQFF,TGTGCCAGCAGCCAATTAAGGGCGGGAGATGAGCAGTTCTTC
TRBV19,-,TRBD1,TRBJ1-5,CASSDRDSESQPQHF,TGTGCCAGTAGTGACCGGGACAGTGAGAGTCAGCCCCAGCATTTT
TRBV18,-,-,TRBJ1-5,CASSQGRNQPQHF,TGTGCCAGCTCACAGGGAAGGAATCAGCCCCAGCATTTT
TRBV11-2,-,-,TRBJ2-7,CASSFQGLLPYEQYF,TGTGCCAGCAGCTTCCAGGGACTCCTCCCTTACGAGCAGTACTTC
TRBV19,once,-,TRBJ1-4,CASSERAQASGEKLFF,TGTGCCAGTAGTGAGAGGGCCCAGGCGAGCGGTGAAAAACTGTTTTTT
TRBV5-1,-,-,TRBJ1-1,CASSLAPAATEAFF,TGCGCCAGCAGCTTGGCCCCGGCAGCCACTGAAGCTTTCTTT
TRBV25-1,-,-,TRBJ1-5,CASSEYGGNQPQHF,TGTGCCAGCAGTGAATACGGGGGGAATCAGCCCCAGCATTTT
TRBV10-1,few,-,TRBJ2-7,CASSESKTGQGPSSYEQYF,TGCGCCAGCAGTGAGTCTAAGACGGGACAAGGGCCAAGCTCCTACGAGCAGTACTTC
TRBV7-9,-,-,TRBJ2-7,CASSLARRASYEQYF,TGTGCCAGCAGCTTAGCGCGGCGGGCCTCCTACGAGCAGTACTTC
TRBV19,-,TRBD1,TRBJ2-1,CASREAGQGANEQFF,TGTGCCAGTAGGGAGGCCGGACAGGGGGCTAATGAGCAGTTCTTC
TRBV6-5,once,-,TRBJ2-1,CASRTGPYNEQFF,TGTGCCAGCAGGACCGGGCCCTACAATGAGCAGTTCTTC
TRBV6-6,-,TRBD1,TRBJ1-3,CASSRQGAWSGNTIYF,TGTGCCAGCAGTCGACAGGGGGCTTGGTCTGGAAACACCATATATTTT
TRBV7-2,-,TRBD2,TRBJ2-1,CASSLRTSGISNEQFF,TGTGCCAGCAGCTTAAGAACTAGCGGGATCAGCAATGAGCAGTTCTTC
TRBV12-3/TRBV12-4,-,-,TRBJ2-1,CASSFPGDREQFF,TGTGCCAGCAGTTTTCCGGGAGACCGTGAGCAGTTCTTC
TRBV5-1,-,TRBD1,TRBJ1-4,CASSLWGTGRIHATNEKLFF,TGCGCCAGCAGCTTATGGGGGACAGGGAGGATACATGCAACTAATGAAAAACTGTTTTTT
TRBV27,-,TRBD1,TRBJ2-1,CAPTGDRVPHEQFF,TGTGCCCCAACGGGGGACAGGGTTCCCCATGAGCAGTTCTTC
TRBV9,-,TRBD1,TRBJ1-1,CASSPQGARKTEAFF,TGTGCCAGCAGCCCACAGGGGGCGCGAAAAACTGAAGCTTTCTTT
TRBV4-1,-,-,TRBJ1-2,CASSQVGGRRDGYTF,TGCGCCAGCAGCCAAGTAGGGGGAAGACGGGATGGCTACACCTTC
TRBV18,once,TRBD2,TRBJ2-1,CASSPPGLAGGGDNEQFF,TGTGCCAGCTCACCACCGGGACTAGCGGGAGGTGGCGACAATGAGCAGTTCTTC